The entry below gives a single T cell receptor beta chain sequence along with its context. Profiling relied on immunoSEQ multiplex PCR, and the TCRdb table lists in-frame clones only, not all of them. The table has around 120,000 clones, 80% to 90% seen once. In germline, CDR1 is MNHEY, CDR2 SMNVEV (reference sequence). The CDR3 is 16 amino acids. V was trimmed by 5 bases and J by 2 bases, leaving 15 bases between them. The data were taken from a study of control samples from healthy donors and cancer patients. The chain is built from TRBV27 and TRBJ1-4; D unresolved. The sequencing sample was made of PBMCs. This TCR derives from a woman aged 45-65 years with colorectal cancer. The CDR3 protein is CASSPSPGRTNEKLFF. CDR3 nucleotides: TGTGCCAGCAGTCCTAGCCCGGGAAGGACTAATGAAAAACTGTTTTTT.